Listed below are T cell receptor beta chains from one sample, sequenced in a study of cytomegalovirus exposure and HLA in healthy donors. Profiled with immunoSEQ multiplex PCR; TCRdb holds only in-frame clones, not every one. This sample yields 260,000 or so clones, of which around 87% are seen a single time; roughly 1% belongs to the top ten. Sequenced material: PBMCs. Receptors originate from a woman aged 18-35 years in good health and CMV-seronegative. Each CDR3 is given with its conserved first and last residue. D genes are given only for firm matches. Rows give clone size only sometimes, using once, few, many, or a class for an expanded clone.

V	D	size	J	CDR3	DNA
TRBV28	TRBD1	.	TRBJ2-6	CASSLRQGLGSGANVLTF	TGTGCCAGCAGTCTGAGACAGGGGCTAGGTTCTGGGGCCAACGTCCTGACTTTC
TRBV11-2	TRBD2	.	TRBJ2-7	CASSLLAGGLYYEQYF	TGTGCCAGCAGCTTACTAGCGGGAGGCCTATACTACGAGCAGTACTTC
TRBV29-1	TRBD1	.	TRBJ1-1	CSVVGQGAEAFF	TGCAGCGTTGTTGGACAGGGGGCTGAAGCTTTCTTT
TRBV7-3	.	.	TRBJ2-5	CASSLTSAAQETQYF	TGTGCCAGCAGCTTAACTAGCGCCGCTCAAGAGACCCAGTACTTC
TRBV5-1	.	.	TRBJ2-1	CASSFVAGPNEQFF	TGCGCCAGCAGCTTCGTGGCGGGGCCCAATGAGCAGTTCTTC
TRBV15	.	.	TRBJ2-1	CATSLEPGDEQFF	TGTGCCACCAGCCTGGAACCCGGGGATGAGCAGTTCTTC
TRBV28	TRBD1	once	TRBJ2-7	CASRSGQQIFYEQYF	TGTGCCAGCAGATCGGGACAGCAGATCTTCTACGAGCAGTACTTC
TRBV9	TRBD1	.	TRBJ2-1	CASSSRTGLAIDEQFF	TGTGCCAGCAGCTCGCGGACAGGCCTTGCAATAGATGAGCAGTTCTTC
TRBV4-1	.	.	TRBJ2-7	CASSQANPYEQYF	TGCGCCAGCAGCCAAGCTAACCCCTACGAGCAGTACTTC
TRBV28	TRBD2	.	TRBJ2-7	CASRVAGGTYEQYF	TGTGCCAGCAGGGTGGCGGGAGGCACCTACGAGCAGTACTTC
TRBV29-1	TRBD2	.	TRBJ2-7	CSVGPLREGEQYF	TGCAGCGTAGGACCACTTCGGGAGGGCGAGCAGTACTTC
TRBV25-1	.	.	TRBJ2-5	CASSESRFGTGHRETQYF	TGTGCCAGCAGTGAATCGAGATTCGGAACAGGTCATCGAGAGACCCAGTACTTC
TRBV2	.	.	TRBJ1-2	CASSEMENYGYTF	TGTGCCAGCAGTGAAATGGAGAACTATGGCTACACCTTC
TRBV27	.	.	TRBJ1-5	CASSRAGIGNQPQHF	TGTGCCAGCAGTCGGGCAGGGATCGGCAATCAGCCCCAGCATTTT
TRBV14	.	.	TRBJ2-2	CASSQERGRAGELFF	TGTGCCAGCAGCCAAGAGAGAGGTCGCGCCGGGGAGCTGTTTTTT
TRBV10-3	.	.	TRBJ1-5	CAISEKYPQGQPQHF	TGTGCCATCAGTGAGAAATACCCCCAGGGGCAGCCCCAGCATTTT
TRBV27	TRBD2	.	TRBJ2-1	CASSPRSAGGNNEQFF	TGTGCCAGCAGTCCTCGTAGCGCCGGGGGGAACAATGAGCAGTTCTTC
TRBV6-6	TRBD2	few	TRBJ2-7	CASSQPIAGGPREQYF	TGTGCCAGCAGCCAACCCATAGCGGGAGGGCCGCGCGAGCAGTACTTC
TRBV7-2	TRBD1	.	TRBJ1-2	CASHGTASTNYGYTF	TGTGCCAGCCACGGGACAGCTTCGACTAACTATGGCTACACCTTC
TRBV6-5	.	.	TRBJ2-5	CASRRGPSGRETQYF	TGTGCCAGCAGGAGGGGACCCAGCGGGCGAGAGACCCAGTACTTC
TRBV5-6	TRBD1	.	TRBJ1-2	CASSGGAGGGRGYTF	TGTGCCAGCAGCGGCGGGGCAGGGGGCGGCCGGGGCTACACCTTC
TRBV9	TRBD2	.	TRBJ2-1	CASSTRSGRVTNEQFF	TGTGCCAGCAGCACACGTAGCGGGAGAGTAACCAATGAGCAGTTCTTC
TRBV28	.	few	TRBJ1-6	CASGTLNSPLHF	TGTGCCAGCGGGACACTTAATTCACCCCTCCACTTT
TRBV29-1	.	.	TRBJ2-7	CSVVGQSHEQYF	TGCAGCGTTGTCGGACAGTCCCACGAGCAGTACTTC
TRBV10-2	.	.	TRBJ1-2	CASSEWGDLNYGYTF	TGCGCCAGCAGTGAATGGGGGGATTTAAACTATGGCTACACCTTC
TRBV7-9	.	.	TRBJ2-7	CASSLAPGQELYEQYF	TGTGCCAGCAGCTTAGCTCCCGGCCAGGAACTGTACGAGCAGTACTTC
TRBV5-1	TRBD2	.	TRBJ2-2	CASSLADSGRPRATGELFF	TGCGCCAGCAGCTTGGCCGATAGCGGGAGGCCTCGGGCCACCGGGGAGCTGTTTTTT
TRBV10-3	.	.	TRBJ1-1	CAIGRADTEAFF	TGTGCCATCGGGAGGGCAGACACTGAAGCTTTCTTT
TRBV4-1	.	.	TRBJ2-5	CASSQEGGSSETQYF	TGCGCCAGCAGCCAAGAGGGCGGGTCCTCGGAGACCCAGTACTTC
TRBV19	.	.	TRBJ1-5	CASSVSNQPQHF	TGTGCCAGTAGTGTAAGCAATCAGCCCCAGCATTTT